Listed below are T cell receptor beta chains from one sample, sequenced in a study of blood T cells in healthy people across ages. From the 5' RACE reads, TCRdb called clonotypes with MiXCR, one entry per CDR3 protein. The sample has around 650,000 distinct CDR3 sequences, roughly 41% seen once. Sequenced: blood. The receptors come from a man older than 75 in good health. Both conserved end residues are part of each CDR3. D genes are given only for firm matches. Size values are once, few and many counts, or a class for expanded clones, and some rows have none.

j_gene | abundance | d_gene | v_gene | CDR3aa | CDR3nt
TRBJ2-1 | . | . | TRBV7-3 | CASSSSGGEQFF | TGTGCCAGCAGCTCCTCCGGGGGTGAGCAGTTCTTC
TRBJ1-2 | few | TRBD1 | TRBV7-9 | CASSSRDREANYGYTF | TGTGCCAGCAGCTCCCGGGACAGGGAGGCTAACTATGGCTACACCTTC
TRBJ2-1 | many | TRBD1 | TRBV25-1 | CASSRGTGGLNEQFF | TGTGCCAGCAGCAGGGGGACAGGGGGCCTCAATGAGCAGTTCTTC
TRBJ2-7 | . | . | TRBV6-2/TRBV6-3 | CASSRGARLSEQYF | TGTGCCAGCAGTCGGGGGGCAAGGCTAAGCGAGCAGTACTTC
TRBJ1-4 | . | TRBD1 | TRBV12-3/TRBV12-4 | CASSPQGGAVEKLFF | TGTGCCAGCAGCCCGCAGGGGGGGGCCGTGGAAAAACTGTTTTTT
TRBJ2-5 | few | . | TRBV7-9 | CASSPLGTTPRRETQYF | TGTGCCAGCAGCCCCCTCGGGACAACTCCCCGTCGGGAGACCCAGTACTTC
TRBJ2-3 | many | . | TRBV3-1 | CASRPRISDTQYF | TGTGCCAGCAGACCCCGGATCTCAGATACGCAGTATTTT
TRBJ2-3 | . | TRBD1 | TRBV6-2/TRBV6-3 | CASSYPGQGSITDTQYF | TGTGCCAGCAGTTATCCAGGACAGGGGAGTATCACAGATACGCAGTATTTT
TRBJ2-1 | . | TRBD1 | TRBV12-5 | CASGLPRKESQGNEQFF | TGTGCTAGTGGTTTGCCAAGGAAGGAGTCACAGGGGAATGAGCAGTTCTTC
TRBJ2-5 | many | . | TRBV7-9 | CASSPNPGHLQETQYF | TGTGCCAGCAGCCCTAACCCGGGACATCTCCAAGAGACCCAGTACTTC
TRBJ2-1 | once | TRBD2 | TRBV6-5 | CASSRSDRLAGTQFF | TGTGCCAGTAGTAGATCTGACCGACTAGCGGGTACGCAGTTCTTC
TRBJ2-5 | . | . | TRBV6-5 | CASRIEETQYF | TGTGCCAGCAGGATCGAAGAGACCCAGTACTTC
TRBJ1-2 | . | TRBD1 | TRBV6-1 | CASSGEGGQRGYTF | TGTGCCAGCAGTGGAGAAGGGGGCCAAAGGGGCTACACCTTC
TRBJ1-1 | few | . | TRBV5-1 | CASSLGQTYTEAFF | TGCGCCAGCAGCCTTGGACAGACCTACACTGAAGCTTTCTTT
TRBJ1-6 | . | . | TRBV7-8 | CASSPSSSPRNSPLHF | TGTGCCAGCAGCCCTAGCTCCTCCCCGCGAAATTCACCCCTCCACTTT
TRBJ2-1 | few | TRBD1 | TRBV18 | CASSPPGGALDNEQFF | TGTGCCAGCTCACCGCCAGGGGGCGCGCTCGACAATGAGCAGTTCTTC
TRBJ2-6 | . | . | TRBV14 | CASSQPVGVGANVLTF | TGTGCCAGCAGCCAGCCGGTTGGCGTCGGGGCCAACGTCCTGACTTTC
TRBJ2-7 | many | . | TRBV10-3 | CAISPRQATYEQYF | TGTGCCATCAGCCCCCGACAGGCGACCTACGAGCAGTACTTC
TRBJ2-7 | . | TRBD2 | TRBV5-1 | CASSLGTSNYNEQYF | TGCGCCAGCAGCTTGGGGACTAGCAATTACAACGAGCAGTACTTC
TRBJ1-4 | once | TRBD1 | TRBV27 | CASSLSSRGRANEKLFF | TGTGCCAGCAGTTTATCATCGAGGGGGCGGGCTAATGAAAAACTGTTTTTT
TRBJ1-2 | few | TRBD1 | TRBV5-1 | CASRQDRVRDYGYTF | TGTGCCAGCAGACAGGACAGGGTGCGGGACTATGGCTACACCTTC
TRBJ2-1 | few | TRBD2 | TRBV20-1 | CSASWGLAGDEQFF | TGCAGTGCTAGTTGGGGACTAGCGGGAGATGAGCAGTTCTTC
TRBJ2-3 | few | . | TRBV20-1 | CSARDVTGSDTQYF | TGCAGTGCTAGAGATGTTACAGGGTCGGATACGCAGTATTTT
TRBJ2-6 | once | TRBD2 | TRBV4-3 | CASSQAPGRGFGAGANVLTF | TGCGCCAGCAGCCAAGCTCCTGGGAGGGGCTTTGGGGCTGGGGCCAACGTCCTGACTTTC
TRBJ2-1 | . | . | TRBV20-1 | CSAGRKYNEQFF | TGCAGCGCGGGACGGAAATACAATGAGCAGTTCTTC